The 10 T cell receptor beta chains below come from one sample, sequenced in a study of blood T cell repertoires in COVID-19. Assay used: immunoSEQ multiplex PCR; TCRdb lists only in-frame clones, some missing. This table has roughly 340,000 clones, around nine tenths appearing once. Material: peripheral blood. Source of these receptors: a woman between 70 and 85 years old with COVID-19, enrolled during active disease.

The genes are TRBV2 and TRBJ1-6; possible D gene TRBD1, 6 bases. V lost 7 bases and J lost 9, with 16 bases in between. The CDR3 is 14 residues long. Germline CDR1 is SNHLY and CDR2 is FYNNEI. The DNA for the CDR3 is TGTGCCAGCACCGAGGGGGAGACCCGTTCACCCCTCCACTTT. Translating it yields CASTEGETRSPLHF.

The genes are TRBV4-3 and TRBJ1-2; the D is unclear. The germline CDR1 and CDR2 sequences are LGHNA and YSLEER. This CDR3 has 15 amino acids. Trimming stripped 0 bases from V and 0 bases from J, with 8 bases between. CDR3 sequence: CASSQDLFPNYGYTF. The CDR3, as DNA: TGCGCCAGCAGCCAAGACCTTTTTCCTAACTATGGCTACACCTTC.

A single count supports this clone. The rearrangement joins TRBV14 to TRBJ2-2, with a tentative D call TRBD1 (5 bases). V dropped 4 bases and J dropped 5 bases, with 8 bases sitting between them. The CDR3 contains 13 residues. Germline values: CDR1 SGHDN, CDR2 FVKESK. CDR3 coding DNA: TGTGCCAGCAGCCCCAGACAGACCGGGGAGCTGTTTTTT. Translating gives CASSPRQTGELFF.

DNA of the CDR3: TGTGCCAGCAGCTTACGGCTAGGAGGAAGGGACACCATATATTTT. It codes for CASSLRLGGRDTIYF. The chain recombines TRBV7-2 with TRBJ1-3; D gene unclear. Germline loops: CDR1 SGHTA, CDR2 FQGNSA. Trimming left V 2 bases short and J 8 bases short, with 16 bases between. There are 15 residues in the CDR3.

V and J are TRBV7-2 and TRBJ2-6, with TRBD1 as a possible D gene (6 bases). The germline gives CDR1 SGHTA, CDR2 FQGNSA. The CDR3 runs 16 residues. V lost 6 bases and J lost 0, with 12 bases in between. CDR3 residues: CASRDRGGSGANVLTF. In DNA form, the CDR3 reads TGTGCCAGCAGGGACAGAGGGGGCTCTGGGGCCAACGTCCTGACTTTC.

This rearrangement joins TRBV6-5 to TRBJ2-1, with 8 bases fitting TRBD2. V lost 0 bases to trimming and J lost 8 bases; unmatched junction nucleotides: 9. This CDR3 comprises 16 residues. Germline loops: CDR1 MNHEY, CDR2 SVGAGI. The CDR3 protein is CASSYSSGTRRYEQFF. As DNA, the CDR3 is TGTGCCAGCAGTTACTCCTCCGGGACTAGAAGGTATGAGCAGTTCTTC.

Details on this clone: Mismatch with germline at one junction end may stem from a read error. The chain employs TRBV29-1 and TRBJ1-1, with 9 bases lining up with TRBD1. The CDR3 runs to 9 residues. Germline-derived CDR1 and CDR2 are SQVTM and ANQGSEA. The CDR3 sequence: CSAGQGSPF. The CDR3, as DNA: TGCAGCGCGGGACAGGGAAGCCCCTTT. Filled out from reference TRBV29-1 and TRBJ1-1, the complete variable domain reads SAVISQKPSRDICQRGTSLTIQCQVDSQVTMMFWYRQQPGQSLTLIATANQGSEATYESGFVIDKFPISRPNLTFSTLTVSNMSPEDSSIYLCSAGQGSPFGQGTRLTVV.

This chain links TRBV11-2 with TRBJ1-5, with D tentatively TRBD1 (6 bases). This CDR3 region has 15 residues. The V end was cut by 3 bases, the J end by 2 bases, with 11 bases between. Germline-derived CDR1 and CDR2 are SGHAT and FQNNGV. The CDR3 protein is CASSFDRWGNQPQHF. The CDR3 DNA reads as TGTGCCAGCAGCTTCGACAGGTGGGGCAATCAGCCCCAGCATTTT. Full variable domain (missing parts from reference TRBV11-2 and TRBJ1-5): EAGVAQSPRYKIIEKRQSVAFWCNPISGHATLYWYQQILGQGPKLLIQFQNNGVVDDSQLPKDRFSAERLKGVDSTLKIQPAKLEDSAVYLCASSFDRWGNQPQHFGDGTRLSIL.

The chain links TRBV18 to TRBJ1-5, with a possible D match to TRBD1 (5 bases). The germline CDR1 and CDR2 sequences are KGHSH and LQKENI. The CDR3 consists of 14 residues. Trimming cost V 5 bases and J 0 bases, with 8 bases left between them. CDR3 amino acids: CASSVQDSNQPQHF. The CDR3 DNA reads as TGTGCCAGCTCAGTACAGGATAGCAATCAGCCCCAGCATTTT.

Points on this clone: Other DNA sequences from this sample encode an identical CDR3 as well. The CDR3 loop reads CASSVDGDSYEQYF. CDR3 bases: TGTGCCAGCAGCGTAGATGGAGACTCCTACGAGCAGTACTTC. The chain recombines TRBV9 with TRBJ2-7; D is unclear. The CDR3 is made up of 14 amino acids. From germline, CDR1 is SGDLS and CDR2 YYNGEE. V was cut by 0 bases and J by 0 bases, with 7 bases left in between.